These T cell receptor beta chains were read from a single sample in a study of blood T cell repertoires in COVID-19. Sequencing was performed with immunoSEQ multiplex PCR; in TCRdb, only in-frame clones are kept and a portion is missing. The sample lists around 380,000 clones; approximately 87% were seen once. What was sequenced was PBMCs or T cells enriched from blood (not recorded which). These receptors came from a man aged 30-40 years who had recovered from COVID-19. The CDR3 runs from the conserved cysteine through the conserved F or W. The D gene is left open where the match is weak. The size entry is marked missing in some rows and otherwise reads once, few, many or a size class.

TRBJ1-4	.	.	TRBV7-9	TGTGCCAGCAGGTCATCCACAGGGTCAAGTGCAACTAATGAAAAACTGTTTTTT	CASRSSTGSSATNEKLFF
TRBJ2-2	TRBD1	once	TRBV7-9	TGTGCCAGCAGCCCAGGACAGGGCAGGCCCGGGGAGCTGTTTTTT	CASSPGQGRPGELFF
TRBJ1-1	.	.	TRBV6-5	TGTGCCAGTAATTTGAGCCCCCGAGAAGCTTTCTTT	CASNLSPREAFF
TRBJ2-1	.	.	TRBV9	TGTGCCAGCAGCGCTAGCTCCTACAATGAGCAGTTCTTC	CASSASSYNEQFF
TRBJ1-5	TRBD1	once	TRBV2	TGTGCCAGCAGCTACAGGGGGCTCAATCAGCCCCAGCATTTT	CASSYRGLNQPQHF
TRBJ1-1	.	.	TRBV14	TGTGCCAGCAGCCAACAGGTCTCGGAAGCTTTCTTT	CASSQQVSEAFF
TRBJ2-2	.	.	TRBV7-3	TGTGCCAGCAGCCCCTACACCGGGGAGCTGTTTTTT	CASSPYTGELFF
TRBJ2-6	.	.	TRBV19	TGTGCCAGTAGTGCGCGGGTATCTGGGGCCAACGTCCTGACTTTC	CASSARVSGANVLTF
TRBJ2-7	TRBD2	few	TRBV18	TGTGCCAGCCGACTAGCGGGGGGTAACTACGAGCAGTACTTC	CASRLAGGNYEQYF
TRBJ1-1	.	.	TRBV29-1	TGCAGCGTGGACTTTGACACTGAAGCTTTCTTT	CSVDFDTEAFF
TRBJ2-7	.	.	TRBV7-6	TGTGCCAGCAGCTTAAAGGCTGCGGCCAACGAGCAGTACTTC	CASSLKAAANEQYF
TRBJ2-3	TRBD2	few	TRBV5-6	TGTGCCTCTTATAGCGGGGTCACAGATACGCAGTATTTT	CASYSGVTDTQYF
TRBJ1-2	.	.	TRBV6-5	TGTGCCAGCACCCTGGGGGCACTCTATGGCTACACCTTC	CASTLGALYGYTF
TRBJ1-2	.	.	TRBV6-2/TRBV6-3	TGTGCCAGCAGTTACTCACAGGGTTTCGATGGCTACACCTTC	CASSYSQGFDGYTF
TRBJ1-1	.	.	TRBV5-6	TGTGCCAGCAGCTTGGACACGAACACTGAAGCTTTCTTT	CASSLDTNTEAFF
TRBJ1-4	TRBD1	.	TRBV5-1	TGCGCCAGCAGCAGGACAGGGTGGAATGAAAAACTGTTTTTT	CASSRTGWNEKLFF
TRBJ2-7	TRBD1	.	TRBV4-3	TGCGCCAGCAGCCAAGCCTTACAGGGGGCATACGAGCAGTACTTC	CASSQALQGAYEQYF
TRBJ2-3	TRBD2	.	TRBV5-6	TGTGCCAGCTATGGGGGACTAGCGGGCACAGATACGCAGTATTTT	CASYGGLAGTDTQYF
TRBJ1-2	.	once	TRBV2	TGTGCCAGCAGTGAGCCCGCTAGCTATGGCTACACCTTC	CASSEPASYGYTF
TRBJ2-3	TRBD2	.	TRBV13	TGTGCCAGCAGATCCTCGGGACTAGCGGGGGCAGATACGCAGTATTTT	CASRSSGLAGADTQYF
TRBJ1-3	.	.	TRBV12-3/TRBV12-4	TGTGCCAGCAGTGGGAGCTCTGGAAACACCATATATTTT	CASSGSSGNTIYF
TRBJ1-2	TRBD1	.	TRBV30	TGTGCCTGGAGTGTCCCGGGACAGGGGGTTAGATATGGCTACACCTTC	CAWSVPGQGVRYGYTF
TRBJ1-1	TRBD1	.	TRBV5-1	TGCGCCAGCAGCCCGGGACAGGGGGCGAACACTGAAGCTTTCTTT	CASSPGQGANTEAFF
TRBJ2-5	TRBD2	many	TRBV4-2	TGTGCCAGCAGCCAAGACGATCTCAGAGCGGGGGGGCACGAGACCCAGTACTTC	CASSQDDLRAGGHETQYF
TRBJ1-3	TRBD1	.	TRBV29-1	TGCAGCGTTGCCGATTTTAACAGGGGTGGAGGAAACACCATATATTTT	CSVADFNRGGGNTIYF
TRBJ2-1	TRBD1	.	TRBV27	TGTGCCAGCAGTTTATACGAGGGGGCGAGTGAGCAGTTCTTC	CASSLYEGASEQFF
TRBJ1-2	.	.	TRBV6-5	TGTGCCAGCAGTCGGACGGGGTATGGCTACACCTTC	CASSRTGYGYTF
TRBJ1-2	TRBD1	.	TRBV5-4	TGTGCCAGCAGCGAAGGGGGCGGGCGTTATGGCTACACCTTC	CASSEGGGRYGYTF
TRBJ2-1	.	once	TRBV5-1	TGCGCCAGCAGCAGGACAGCGCACTCCTACAATGAGCAGTTCTTC	CASSRTAHSYNEQFF
TRBJ2-7	TRBD1	.	TRBV9	TGTGCCAGCAGCGTAGCCGGGACAGGGGGCTTCGACGAGCAGTACTTC	CASSVAGTGGFDEQYF
TRBJ2-2	.	few	TRBV24-1	TGTGCCACCGGCACGGGGGGCCAGGGCACCGGGGAGCTGTTTTTT	CATGTGGQGTGELFF
TRBJ2-1	TRBD2	.	TRBV13	TGTGCCAGCAGCGTAATGACTAGCGGGGGGGTCTACAATGAGCAGTTCTTC	CASSVMTSGGVYNEQFF
TRBJ1-3	.	.	TRBV4-3	TGCGCCAGCAGCCAAGACTGGGGGCCTGGAAACACCATATATTTT	CASSQDWGPGNTIYF
TRBJ2-3	.	many	TRBV14	TGTGCCAGCAGCCAAGAGTCCCATAGCACAGATACGCAGTATTTT	CASSQESHSTDTQYF
TRBJ2-7	TRBD1	.	TRBV9	TGTGCCAGCAGCGTAGCAGGGACAGGGGTAACCTACGAGCAGTACTTC	CASSVAGTGVTYEQYF
TRBJ2-7	.	.	TRBV5-4	TGTGCCAGCAGCTATTCGGGACACGCTTACGAGCAGTACTTC	CASSYSGHAYEQYF
TRBJ1-2	TRBD1	.	TRBV6-5	TGTGCCAGCAGACTCGGGACAGGGGTTTATGGCTACACCTTC	CASRLGTGVYGYTF
TRBJ2-3	.	.	TRBV9	TGTGCCAGCAGCGTAGACGGGAGCACAGATACGCAGTATTTT	CASSVDGSTDTQYF
TRBJ2-2	TRBD1	few	TRBV5-1	TGCGCCAGCAGCTCCGGGACAGGGCCCGGGGAGCTGTTTTTT	CASSSGTGPGELFF
TRBJ2-1	.	.	TRBV27	TGTGCCAGTAGAAACAGGGCTGAGCAGTTCTTC	CASRNRAEQFF
TRBJ2-2	TRBD1	few	TRBV19	TGTGCCAGTAGTCAAGACGGGACAGGGGCGAACACCGGGGAGCTGTTTTTT	CASSQDGTGANTGELFF
TRBJ2-1	TRBD1	few	TRBV25-1	TGTGCCAGCAGTGAAGTAGGACAGGGGATGCATGAGCAGTTCTTC	CASSEVGQGMHEQFF
TRBJ1-2	.	.	TRBV2	TGTGCCAGCAGCCCTAATGTCGGGGGTGCCGATGGCTACACCTTC	CASSPNVGGADGYTF
TRBJ1-2	.	.	TRBV11-2	TGTGCCAGCACGTACGGGGGGGCGTATGGCTACACCTTC	CASTYGGAYGYTF
TRBJ1-1	.	.	TRBV19	TGTGCCAGTAGTGATCGGTACCCCGAAGCTTTCTTT	CASSDRYPEAFF